This T cell receptor (beta chain) is from a study of blood T cells in healthy people across ages. Findings of the study overall: Unknown CMV status may confound age-related changes in expanded clones. Long-lived donors exceeded aged donors in naive CD4+ cells and diversity. Using unsorted PBMCs precluded a conclusive naive versus antigen-experienced comparison.

Germline CDR1 and CDR2: SQVTM and ANQGSEA. V was cut by 7 bases and J by 2 bases, with 11 bases left in between. This CDR3 has 13 residues. Through a sample-barcoded 5' primer and a J-beta primer mix, a second PCR was run for roughly 7 to 11 cycles. TCRdb independently ran MiXCR on the 5' RACE reads; one entry per CDR3 protein. The data show about 780,000 distinct CDR3 sequences, 20% to 30% seen once. As regards this clonotype: The antigen is not known.

The same specimen was also included in a second study, on T cells of mothers and their children. That paper states: The extracted RNA was employed in its entirety for cDNA synthesis, at roughly 1.4 ug per 15 ul.

What was sequenced was blood. The source of this sequence is a boy between 10 and 17 years old in good health. The chain combines TRBV29-1 with TRBJ2-2; possibly TRBD2 for D (6 bases). This chain's CDR3 is CSGRDFNTGELFF. The CDR3 coding sequence is TGCAGCGGCCGGGACTTCAACACCGGGGAGCTGTTTTTT.